Each of the 26 T cell receptor beta chains below was sequenced from the same sample in a study of T-cell memory formation after mild COVID-19 (dated by TCRdb to 2020 to 2023). Libraries were prepared through 5' RACE. This sample was sequenced with an Illumina NovaSeq 6000. Through fastp at Q25 and MiXCR, TCRdb rebuilt clones from the public reads, retaining in-frame beta chains. Each record represents a unique CDR3 protein, reported with the most common genes and DNA among its rows. Within this sample are around 300,000 distinct CDR3 sequences, with approximately 19% of them counted one time only. The biggest ten clones account for 20% to 25% of the sample. The source material was PBMCs or a T cell subset sorted from them (not recorded which). Every receptor here comes from a man aged 18-30 years who had mild COVID-19 (a few samples of this study predate the infection). The sample titles of this study are shuffled in the database, so cell type and time point are left out; the donor was told from shared clones.

V usage is TRBV4-3 and J usage is TRBJ1-1; a weak D match, TRBD1 (5 bases). V lost 0 bases and J 0 bases, leaving 17 bases between the germline ends. CDR3 length equals 18 residues. Germline CDR1 and CDR2: LGHNA and YSLEER. The CDR3 spells CASSQDPPLGGVNTEAFF. DNA of the CDR3: TGCGCCAGCAGCCAAGATCCTCCTTTAGGAGGGGTGAACACTGAAGCTTTCTTT.

V usage is TRBV7-3 and J usage is TRBJ2-3; D gene ambiguous. The CDR3 runs 14 residues. Trimming took off 4 bases at V and 4 bases at J, with 12 bases between the two ends. Germline CDR1 is SGHTA and CDR2 is FQGTGA. In DNA, the CDR3 is TGTGCCAGCAGCTGGTCCTTTGGTTCAGATACGCAGTATTTT. Amino acids: CASSWSFGSDTQYF. Drawing the rest from reference TRBV7-3 and TRBJ2-3, the complete variable domain is GAGVSQTPSNKVTEKGKYVELRCDPISGHTALYWYRQSLGQGPEFLIYFQGTGAADDSGLPNDRFFAVRPEGSVSTLKIQRTERGDSAVYLCASSWSFGSDTQYFGPGTRLTVL.

The chain carries TRBV6-2 or TRBV6-3 and TRBJ2-5; D unclear. V lost 6 bases and J 2 bases, leaving 10 bases between the germline ends. The germline V gene has CDR1 MNHEY and CDR2 SVGEGT. This CDR3 is 13 amino acids long. This CDR3 is CASRTNFQETQYF. CDR3 in DNA: TGTGCCAGCAGGACCAATTTTCAAGAGACCCAGTACTTC.

The table lists this clonotype with a few counts. V and J are TRBV4-1 and TRBJ1-2; 7 bases are shared with TRBD1. Germline V gene data show CDR1 as MGHRA and CDR2 as YSYEKL. The ends lost 0 bases at V and 4 bases at J; junction bases unmatched: 2. This CDR3 has 14 residues. Here the CDR3 DNA reads TGCGCCAGCAGCCAAGAGGACAGGACCTATGGCTACACCTTC. Protein product: CASSQEDRTYGYTF.

The chain links TRBV2 to TRBJ2-5; D ambiguous. The CDR3 is 13 amino acids. CDR1 is SNHLY and CDR2 is FYNNEI in the germline V gene. V lost 2 bases, J lost 4 bases, and 8 bases lay in between. This chain's CDR3 is CASSESQLETQYF. In nucleotides, the CDR3 is TGTGCCAGCAGTGAAAGCCAGTTAGAGACCCAGTACTTC.

The chain employs TRBV7-9 and TRBJ1-5; D ambiguous. The V gene lost 5 bases and the J gene lost 6 bases, with 11 bases spanning the gap. This CDR3 has 13 residues. Per the germline V gene, CDR1 is SEHNR and CDR2 is FQNEAQ (reference sequence). The CDR3 DNA is TGTGCCAGCAGCGTAGGTCTCGGTCAGCCCCAGCATTTT. Encoded protein: CASSVGLGQPQHF.

This chain links TRBV21-1 with TRBJ2-7; TRBD1, the D gene given by the table, was not confirmed from the DNA. TRBV21-1 is tagged as a pseudogene. This CDR3 is built from 14 residues. The CDR3 DNA reads TGTGCCAGCAGCAAGGGGACCCAGTTCTACGAGCAGTACTTC. This sequence encodes CASSKGTQFYEQYF.

This chain links TRBV12-3 or TRBV12-4 with TRBJ1-2; 11 nucleotides line up with TRBD1. V gave up 4 bases and J gave up 4 bases; unmatched junction bases: 5. The CDR3 runs to 15 residues. CDR3 DNA sequence: TGTGCCAGCAGTTATAGGACAGGGGGCGGCTATGGCTACACCTTC. Protein: CASSYRTGGGYGYTF.

The chain's CDR3 is CASSLTGTGLGEQYF. The CDR3 DNA reads TGTGCCAGCAGCTTAACAGGGACCGGGTTAGGCGAGCAGTACTTC. This chain links TRBV7-8 with TRBJ2-7; the D gene is possibly TRBD1 (6 bases). The CDR3 sequence is 15 residues long. Trimming stripped 2 bases from V and 6 bases from J, with 17 bases between. Looked up from germline, CDR1 is SGHVS and CDR2 is FQNEAQ.

This chain uses TRBV7-9 with TRBJ1-1, with D possibly being TRBD1 (5 bases). Germline CDR1 reads SEHNR; CDR2 reads FQNEAQ (reference sequence). V shed 3 bases and J shed 8 bases, with 7 bases lying between them. The CDR3 is made up of 11 amino acids. CDR3 in amino acids: CASSFRDEAFF. The CDR3, as DNA: TGTGCCAGCAGCTTCCGGGACGAAGCTTTCTTT.

The V call is TRBV18, the J call TRBJ2-4; 14 bases map to TRBD2. This CDR3 has 14 residues. Trimming removed 3 bases from V and 12 bases from J; junction bases left unmatched: 4. Germline V gene data show CDR1 as KGHSH and CDR2 as LQKENI. In nucleotides, the CDR3 is TGTGCCAGCTCACCCGGACTAGCGGGGGGCGCTCAGTACTTC. Amino acid sequence: CASSPGLAGGAQYF.

This clonotype showed up just a few times. This chain joins TRBV6-5 and TRBJ2-1; TRBD2 matches at 11 bases. This CDR3 is built from 18 residues. Germline trimming cut 0 bases from V and 1 base from J; bases unmatched to any gene: 5. CDR1 and CDR2 from the germline V gene are MNHEY and SVGAGI. CDR3 nucleotides: TGTGCCAGCAGTTACTCTAGCGGGGGGGCCGAGTCCTACAATGAGCAGTTCTTC. Amino acids: CASSYSSGGAESYNEQFF.

The J gene is TRBJ2-1, the V gene TRBV7-8; no reliable D call. Germline CDR1 reads SGHVS; CDR2 reads FQNEAQ. CDR3 length: 14 amino acids. V gave up 5 bases and J gave up 8 bases, with 16 bases separating them. The CDR3 sequence: CASSTLASIDEQFF. Written as DNA, the CDR3 is TGTGCCAGCAGCACATTGGCCAGTATCGATGAGCAGTTCTTC.

This clonotype has only a few counts. This sequence joins TRBV6-5 and TRBJ2-2; D is unclear. CDR1 is MNHEY and CDR2 is SVGAGI in the germline V gene. CDR3 length equals 12 residues. V was shortened by 6 bases and J by 7 bases, with 9 bases between the two germline ends. The CDR3 protein is CASRPLRGELFF. The CDR3 DNA is TGTGCCAGCAGACCCCTCCGCGGGGAGCTGTTTTTT.

V and J are TRBV3-1 and TRBJ2-7; no firm D call. V was shortened by 0 bases and J by 6 bases, with 9 bases between the two germline ends. This CDR3 has 13 amino acids. CDR1 LGHDT and CDR2 YNNKEL come from the germline V gene (reference sequence). CDR3 bases: TGTGCCAGCAGCCAAGAGGGTGGAGCCGAGCAGTACGTC. It is translated as CASSQEGGAEQYV.

This clonotype has only a few counts. The chain couples TRBV15 to TRBJ1-5; D may be TRBD1 (6 bases). The CDR3 spans 15 residues. V dropped 1 base and J dropped 0 bases, with 7 bases sitting between them. CDR1 LNHNV and CDR2 YYDKDF come from the germline V gene (reference sequence). In DNA form, the CDR3 reads TGTGCCACCAGCAGAGTGGGGGCTAGCAATCAGCCCCAGCATTTT. This translates into CATSRVGASNQPQHF.

The table lists this clonotype with a few counts. DNA of the CDR3: TGTGCCAGCAGCCACCGACAGGGCGTAAACTATGGCTACACCTTC. Amino acid sequence: CASSHRQGVNYGYTF. The V and J genes are TRBV7-6 and TRBJ1-2, with 7 nucleotides matching TRBD1. Germline V lookup: CDR1 SGHVS, CDR2 FNYEAQ. The CDR3 covers 15 residues. With V trimmed by 5 bases and J by 2 bases, 8 bases remained unmatched.

The chain recombines TRBV7-3 with TRBJ2-7; weak D call: TRBD1 (5 bases). Germline-derived CDR1 and CDR2 are SGHTA and FQGTGA. V lost 6 bases to trimming and J lost 3 bases, with 15 bases between them. There are 14 residues in the CDR3. The DNA for the CDR3 is TGTGCCAGCAGTCCTACGACAGATTACTACGAGCAGTACTTC. Its translation: CASSPTTDYYEQYF.

The V call is TRBV7-6, the J call TRBJ1-1; 9 positions match TRBD1. Trimming removed 5 bases from V and 11 bases from J; junction bases left unmatched: 15. CDR1 SGHVS and CDR2 FNYEAQ come from the germline V gene. The CDR3 totals 15 residues. In DNA, the CDR3 is TGTGCCAGCAGCCCAGGGACAGGGTCTGGGTTTTTCGCTTTCTTT. Its protein product is CASSPGTGSGFFAFF.

This chain joins TRBV7-3 and TRBJ2-5; 7 bases map to TRBD1. Trimming at V came to 4 bases and at J to 4 bases, leaving 9 bases not matched to a gene. This CDR3 contains 15 residues. In germline, CDR1 is SGHTA, CDR2 FQGTGA. The CDR3 loop reads CASSSSTGTGETQYF. The CDR3 coding sequence is TGTGCCAGCAGCTCCTCGACAGGGACGGGAGAGACCCAGTACTTC.

The sample holds a few counts of this clonotype. This chain connects TRBV10-3 to TRBJ1-6; tentatively, D is TRBD1 (5 bases). In germline, CDR1 is ENHRY, CDR2 SYGVKD. V lost 6 bases, J lost 6 bases, and 9 bases lay in between. The CDR3 spans 13 residues. CDR3 sequence (DNA): TGTGCCATCAGGGAGGGGTCTAATTCACCCCTCCACTTT. Translated, it gives CAIREGSNSPLHF.

Written as DNA, the CDR3 is TGTGCCAGCAGCCATGGGACTTCCTACAATGAGCAGTTCTTC. Its protein product is CASSHGTSYNEQFF. The chain couples TRBV14 to TRBJ2-1; possible D gene TRBD2, 6 bases. This CDR3 is 14 amino acids long. The V and J ends lost 3 bases and 1 base respectively, with 7 bases between them. Germline assignment: CDR1 SGHDN and CDR2 FVKESK.

This clonotype turned up a few times. The chain combines TRBV4-1 with TRBJ2-7; no clear D. Germline loops: CDR1 MGHRA, CDR2 YSYEKL. Trimming left V 0 bases short and J 1 base short, with 7 bases between. The CDR3 covers 14 residues. The CDR3 sequence is CASSQETSSYEQYF. The CDR3 DNA reads as TGCGCCAGCAGCCAAGAAACAAGTTCCTACGAGCAGTACTTC.

This clonotype occurred a few times. The gene calls are TRBV7-9 and TRBJ2-3; a possible D gene is TRBD2 (6 bases). V was cut by 4 bases and J by 2 bases, with 13 bases left in between. CDR1 is SEHNR, CDR2 FQNEAQ, per germline (reference sequence). This CDR3 is 15 amino acids long. The CDR3: CASSYRELATDTQYF. In DNA form, the CDR3 reads TGTGCCAGCAGCTACCGGGAGTTAGCCACAGATACGCAGTATTTT.

The V and J genes are TRBV11-2 and TRBJ2-2; possibly TRBD1 for D (6 bases). Germline V gives CDR1 SGHAT, CDR2 FQNNGV. The CDR3 contains 14 residues. Trimming stripped 3 bases from V and 3 bases from J, with 8 bases between. CDR3 amino acids: CASSFDRHTGELFF. As DNA, the CDR3 is TGTGCCAGCAGCTTCGACAGGCACACCGGGGAGCTGTTTTTT.

This clonotype came up a few times. The chain has TRBV12-3 or TRBV12-4 and TRBJ2-1; D remains ambiguous. V was trimmed by 2 bases and J by 5 bases, leaving 7 bases between them. The CDR3 length is 13 residues. Written as DNA, the CDR3 is TGTGCCAGCAGTTTACTAGTTAACAATGAGCAGTTCTTC. It codes for CASSLLVNNEQFF.